The clone carrying this T cell receptor beta chain has a single count. Data came from immunoSEQ multiplex PCR; TCRdb stores just in-frame clones and leaves some out. Of more than 80,000 clones listed, about 96% were seen once; the top ten hold approximately 1%. The data stem from a study of T cell changes during pregnancy in multiple sclerosis. After removal of 8 bases from V and 6 bases from J, the junction contained 8 bases not matched to a gene. In germline, CDR1 is SGHTA, CDR2 FQGNSA. The length of the CDR3 is 13 residues. The chain recombines TRBV7-2 with TRBJ1-1, with 8 bases that match TRBD1. The source of this sequence is a female donor with multiple sclerosis, enrolled in a pregnancy study. The sample in question was peripheral blood, obtained in the second trimester of pregnancy. This CDR3 is CASRKDRAAEAFF. The CDR3, as DNA: TGTGCCAGCCGCAAGGACAGGGCGGCTGAAGCTTTCTTT.